This TCR beta chain was captured by sequencing in a study of CXCR3-negative and CXCR3-positive naive CD8 T cells. Every individual CD8+ T cell subset underwent sorting in triplicate at around 300,000 cells apiece. Naive CD8+ T lymphocytes were specified as CD45RO-CCR7+CD27+CD95-. UMI-labeled 5' RACE yielded the TRB cDNA libraries. TCRdb reprocessed the 5' RACE reads and reports one entry per CDR3 protein, with no DNA. The table lists 100,000 or so distinct CDR3 sequences. Comments on this clonotype: The antigen is not known.

The CDR3 is 16 amino acids. CDR1 is LNHNV and CDR2 is YYDKDF in the germline V gene (reference sequence). General observations from the study: Higher TRB CDR3 hydrophobicity marked CXCR3-positive naive cells relative to CXCR3-negative naive cells. Comparably high diversity marked both naive subsets, whereas memory CD8+ cells had much lower diversity.

This receptor was taken from a human donor in good health. Some clones in this sample may be carry-over from other donors' samples. Sequences were obtained from naive CXCR3+ CD8+ T cells from blood. Stated subset: CD45RO-CCR7+CD27+CD95- naive CD8+ T cells expressing CXCR3 (TNR3+). This chain uses TRBV15 with TRBJ2-5; TCRdb gives TRBD1 as the D gene, but with no DNA this cannot be confirmed. CDR3 residues: CATSSPSGAGEETQYF.